There are many counts of the clone carrying this T cell receptor (beta chain). Diagnoses used clinical symptoms, serum thyroxine and TRAb, thyroid ultrasound and orbital computed tomography. V dropped 4 bases and J dropped 9; count of bases not matched to a gene: 9. Germline V CDR1 and CDR2: DFQATT, SNEGSKA (reference sequence). The CDR3 consists of 14 residues. This specimen belongs to a study of T cells in Graves' hyperthyroidism and ophthalmopathy. Amplified regions were TCR beta CDR3 sequences from RNA transcripts. HTBI primers were employed in a first-round RT-PCR of the TCR CDR3. TCRdb reprocessed the multiplex PCR reads with MiXCR, giving one entry per CDR3 protein. The sample has over 500,000 distinct CDR3 sequences; 13% to 15% are singletons.

The clonotype comes from a woman in her forties with Graves' hyperthyroidism. The sequencing sample was made of blood. The rearrangement links TRBV20-1 to TRBJ1-6; 7 bases agree with TRBD1. This CDR3 is CSATDTGEGSPLHF. Here the CDR3 DNA reads TGCAGTGCTACCGATACAGGGGAGGGTTCACCCCTCCACTTT.